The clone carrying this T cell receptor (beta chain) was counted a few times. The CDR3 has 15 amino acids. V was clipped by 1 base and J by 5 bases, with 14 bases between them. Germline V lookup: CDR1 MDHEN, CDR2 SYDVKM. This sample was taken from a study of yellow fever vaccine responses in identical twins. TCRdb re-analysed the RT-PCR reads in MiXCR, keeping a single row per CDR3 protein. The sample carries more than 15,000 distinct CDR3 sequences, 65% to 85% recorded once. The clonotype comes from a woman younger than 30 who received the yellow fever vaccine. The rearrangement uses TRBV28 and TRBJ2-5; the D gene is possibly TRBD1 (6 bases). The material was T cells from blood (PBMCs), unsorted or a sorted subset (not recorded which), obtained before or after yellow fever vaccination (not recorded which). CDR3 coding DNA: TGTGCCAGCAGTTTATTGGGTGCGAGGGGGGAGACCCAGTACTTC. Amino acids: CASSLLGARGETQYF.